A single sample is the source of the 21 T cell receptor beta chains below, sequenced in a study of control samples from healthy donors and cancer patients. Method: immunoSEQ multiplex PCR; TCRdb's copy keeps in-frame clones and lacks some. Of 75,000 to 90,000 clones listed, 86% were seen once; the top ten hold about 21%. The sample consisted of blood. These receptors came from a man aged 25-45 years in good health.

J is TRBJ2-1 and V is TRBV28; D is perhaps TRBD2 (7 bases). CDR3 length: 18 amino acids. The V gene lost 6 bases and the J gene lost 8 bases, with 29 bases spanning the gap. Germline V gene data show CDR1 as MDHEN and CDR2 as SYDVKM. Here the CDR3 reads CASSLYRRGGLGGHEQFF. The CDR3 nucleotides are TGTGCCAGCAGCCTTTACCGGAGGGGGGGGCTCGGAGGCCATGAGCAGTTCTTC.

This clone was detected only once. The rearrangement links TRBV5-8 to TRBJ2-3, with D perhaps matching TRBD1 (6 bases). The CDR3 loop spans 15 amino acids. V was pared by 2 bases and J by 0 bases, with 10 bases between. The germline gives CDR1 SGHTS, CDR2 YDEGEE. The CDR3 nucleotides read TGTGCCAGCAGCTTATGGACAGTAAGCACAGATACGCAGTATTTT. Translation: CASSLWTVSTDTQYF.

The CDR3 DNA sequence: TGTGCCAGCAGCCTGGCGGCAGGACGTGGTGAGCAGTACTTC. Its translation: CASSLAAGRGEQYF. This chain joins TRBV7-2 and TRBJ2-7; D gene unclear. This CDR3 region has 14 residues. With 5 bases removed from V and 7 bases from J, the gap between germline ends came to 18 bases. Per germline, CDR1 SGHTA and CDR2 FQGNSA.

As for this clone: Other DNA sequences in the sample encode the same CDR3. The rearrangement joins TRBV30 to TRBJ1-3; D remains ambiguous. CDR1 GTSNPN and CDR2 SVGIG come from the germline V gene (reference sequence). CDR3 length: 14 amino acids. Trimming left V 0 bases short and J 0 bases short, with 6 bases between. In nucleotides, the CDR3 is TGTGCCTGGAGTGTTGGGTCCTCTGGAAACACCATATATTTT. Translation: CAWSVGSSGNTIYF.

The rearrangement uses TRBV5-8 and TRBJ2-1; TRBD1 matches 7 bases. The CDR3 extends over 16 amino acids. Losses at the gene ends were 1 base for V and 2 bases for J; bases not matched to a gene: 6. Germline lookup yields CDR1 SGHTS and CDR2 YDEGEE. CDR3 bases: TGTGCCAGCAGCTTGTTTGAGGGGGCGACCTACAATGAGCAGTTCTTC. As protein: CASSLFEGATYNEQFF.

V gene TRBV19 combines with J gene TRBJ2-4; a possible D gene is TRBD2 (6 bases). V was trimmed by 0 bases and J by 3 bases, leaving 18 bases between them. The germline gives CDR1 LNHDA, CDR2 SQIVND (reference sequence). The length of the CDR3 is 18 residues. DNA for the CDR3: TGTGCCAGTAGTATAGAAATTTGGGGAGGAGGGAGCAAAAACATTCAGTACTTC. Protein: CASSIEIWGGGSKNIQYF.

The table lists this clone with a count of one. The chain joins TRBV7-2 to TRBJ2-5; 8 positions match TRBD2. The CDR3 consists of 19 residues. V lost 3 bases and J lost 5; bases outside the gene matches: 20. Germline V lookup: CDR1 SGHTA, CDR2 FQGNSA. CDR3 sequence reads: CASSFRALQTGLGPETQYF. The CDR3 nucleotides read TGTGCCAGCAGCTTTAGGGCACTGCAGACGGGACTAGGCCCGGAGACCCAGTACTTC.

The chain has TRBV5-8 and TRBJ2-5, with D uncertain. This CDR3 is built from 14 residues. CDR1 is SGHTS, CDR2 YDEGEE, per germline. V was shortened by 0 bases and J by 1 base, with 7 bases between the two germline ends. This chain's CDR3 is CASSLGAVQETQYF. The CDR3 DNA is TGTGCCAGCAGCTTGGGGGCAGTCCAAGAGACCCAGTACTTC.

The V gene is TRBV18, the J gene TRBJ1-1; D might be TRBD1 (6 bases). V lost 4 bases and J lost 0, with 15 bases in between. The length of the CDR3 is 16 residues. The germline V gene has CDR1 KGHSH and CDR2 LQKENI. The CDR3 spells CASSRILTGMNTEAFF. The CDR3 nucleotides read TGTGCCAGCTCACGAATCCTCACAGGGATGAACACTGAAGCTTTCTTT.

The J gene is TRBJ2-7, the V gene TRBV2, with D uncertain. The germline gives CDR1 SNHLY, CDR2 FYNNEI. The CDR3 covers 11 residues. Trimming removed 1 base from V and 7 bases from J, with 5 bases in between. The CDR3 protein is CASSEVREQYV. The CDR3 DNA follows: TGTGCCAGCAGTGAAGTCAGAGAGCAGTACGTC.

The chain recombines TRBV7-8 with TRBJ2-2; weak D call: TRBD2 (7 bases). This CDR3 is 14 amino acids long. The germline V gene has CDR1 SGHVS and CDR2 FQNEAQ. Between the trimmed V and J ends, which lost 1 base and 6 bases, there was a span of 9 bases. As DNA, the CDR3 is TGTGCCAGCAGCTTAGAGGGGGGGGCCGGGGAGCTGTTTTTT. Translated, it gives CASSLEGGAGELFF.

The gene calls are TRBV27 and TRBJ1-2; TRBD1 matches 8 bases. Looked up from germline, CDR1 is MNHEY and CDR2 is SMNVEV (reference sequence). This CDR3 spans 14 amino acids. The J segment lost 4 bases and the V segment lost 5 bases, leaving 6 bases of the junction unmatched. CDR3 sequence reads: CASSAGGGGYGYTF. CDR3 bases: TGTGCCAGCAGTGCAGGGGGCGGTGGCTATGGCTACACCTTC.

CDR3 residues: CASSQIRTRLADTQYF. CDR3 nucleotides: TGTGCCAGCAGCCAAATAAGGACTAGGTTGGCAGATACGCAGTATTTT. The rearrangement links TRBV14 to TRBJ2-3; 7 positions agree with TRBD2. Germline lookup yields CDR1 SGHDN and CDR2 FVKESK. Losses at the gene ends were 2 bases for V and 4 bases for J; bases not matched to a gene: 9. There are 16 residues in the CDR3.

The rearrangement uses TRBV11-2 and TRBJ2-3; 10 positions agree with TRBD2. In germline, CDR1 is SGHAT, CDR2 FQNNGV. The V gene end was trimmed by 4 bases and the J gene end by 8 bases; junction bases not matched to a gene: 12. The CDR3 spans 16 residues. The CDR3 nucleotides read TGTGCCAGCAGCTCGTTTTTAGCGGGGGGCCGTGGTACGCAGTATTTT. Amino acid sequence: CASSSFLAGGRGTQYF.

This chain links TRBV19 with TRBJ2-6; D might be TRBD1 or TRBD2, each matching 5 bases. Germline values: CDR1 LNHDA, CDR2 SQIVND (reference sequence). Trimming removed 6 bases at V and 0 bases at J, with 9 bases between. This CDR3 spans 15 amino acids. CDR3 residues: CASRVGASGANVLTF. CDR3 nucleotides: TGTGCCAGTAGGGTCGGGGCCTCTGGGGCCAACGTCCTGACTTTC. The full variable domain, its missing parts supplied by reference TRBV19 and TRBJ2-6, is DGGITQSPKYLFRKEGQNVTLSCEQNLNHDAMYWYRQDPGQGLRLIYYSQIVNDFQKGDIAEGYSVSREKKESFPLTVTSAQKNPTAFYLCASRVGASGANVLTFGAGSRLTVL.

The chain is built from TRBV19 and TRBJ1-2, with a weak D call TRBD1 (5 bases). This CDR3 is 15 amino acids long. V shed 3 bases and J shed 3 bases, with 14 bases lying between them. Looked up from germline, CDR1 is LNHDA and CDR2 is SQIVND (reference sequence). The CDR3 loop is CASSMDMGGDYGYTF. The CDR3 region has the DNA TGTGCCAGTAGTATGGATATGGGAGGGGACTATGGCTACACCTTC.

V gene TRBV9 combines with J gene TRBJ1-2; 10 bases match TRBD1. The CDR3 is 17 amino acids. With 4 bases clipped from V and 8 bases from J, the junction kept 17 bases outside the gene matches. The germline gives CDR1 SGDLS, CDR2 YYNGEE. CDR3 DNA: TGTGCCAGCAGCCCACTATTCGTAGGGACAGGGGTGGGAGGCTACACCTTC. It yields the protein CASSPLFVGTGVGGYTF.

The chain combines TRBV6-6 with TRBJ1-1, with D unclear. From germline, CDR1 is MNHNY and CDR2 SVGAGI (reference sequence). V was cut by 2 bases and J by 1 base, with 8 bases left in between. CDR3 length equals 14 residues. CDR3 protein: CASSYVYPNTEAFF. CDR3 coding DNA: TGTGCCAGCAGTTACGTTTACCCGAACACTGAAGCTTTCTTT.

This clone was counted ten times or more. The V gene is TRBV2, the J gene TRBJ1-2; 10 bases agree with TRBD1. Germline lookup yields CDR1 SNHLY and CDR2 FYNNEI. V trimming: 6 bases; J trimming: 6 bases; junction bases outside the gene matches: 4. The CDR3 is made up of 13 amino acids. Written as DNA, the CDR3 is TGTGCCAGCAGCGCGACAGGGGGCCATGGCTACACCTTC. Protein sequence: CASSATGGHGYTF.

The rearrangement links TRBV20-1 to TRBJ2-5; D not certain. Trimming stripped 5 bases from V and 4 bases from J, with 8 bases between. The CDR3 has 11 residues. Germline CDR1 DFQATT, CDR2 SNEGSKA (reference sequence). The CDR3 sequence is CSAGRPETQYF. CDR3 in DNA: TGCAGTGCTGGCAGGCCAGAGACCCAGTACTTC.

This sequence joins TRBV11-2 and TRBJ1-6; no firm D call. Germline V gene lookup returns CDR1 SGHAT and CDR2 FQNNGV. The CDR3 spans 17 residues. Trimming removed 0 bases from V and 0 bases from J, with 9 bases in between. Here the CDR3 reads CASSLDGSSSYNSPLHF. The CDR3 coding sequence is TGTGCCAGCAGCTTAGATGGCAGCAGCTCCTATAATTCACCCCTCCACTTT.